This paragraph reports one T cell receptor beta chain. The target antigen is unknown. The junction departs from the called germline gene at one end, perhaps through a read error. These data come from a study of tumor-infiltrating lymphocytes in primary liver carcinoma. Study summary: All patients, whether men or women, fell within 30 to 69 years of age.

Study-wide findings and caveats: Paired tumor-adjacent and tumor-blood samples overlapped less than tumor region pairs did. Detection in all five tumor regions applied to only about 7-24% of top clones.

The input was 500 ng total RNA; TCR beta cDNA was made from it with a constant-region primer. Slightly modified ARM-PCR, run as three nested multiplex PCR rounds, produced the TCR beta libraries. TRBV1-TRBV30 forward primers paired with a C-beta reverse primer were used in the first two PCR rounds, which ran roughly 10 cycles each. From the multiplex PCR reads, TCRdb called clonotypes with MiXCR, one entry per CDR3 protein. The sample lists about 100,000 distinct CDR3 sequences; under 70% were seen once. Unsorted bulk tissue (roughly 19-31 mg) underwent RNA and DNA co-extraction. At sampling, these chronic HBV carriers had received no treatment. The CDR3 contains 16 residues. Looked up from germline, CDR1 is SGHAT and CDR2 is FQNNGV.

The sequenced sample was liver tumor tissue from sampling region 2. Subset in this sample: tumor region T2, inferior pole. The chain employs TRBV11-2 and TRBJ2-2; possible D gene TRBD2, 5 bases. The TCR comes from a woman aged 60-75 years with primary liver carcinoma and hepatitis B virus infection. The CDR3 sequence: CASNDGGNTNTRELFF. The CDR3 DNA sequence: TGTGCCAGCAACGACGGAGGCAACACGAACACCCGGGAGCTGTTTTTT. The complete variable domain, with remaining parts taken from reference TRBV11-2 and TRBJ2-2, reads EAGVAQSPRYKIIEKRQSVAFWCNPISGHATLYWYQQILGQGPKLLIQFQNNGVVDDSQLPKDRFSAERLKGVDSTLKIQPAKLEDSAVYLCASNDGGNTNTRELFFGEGSRLTVL.